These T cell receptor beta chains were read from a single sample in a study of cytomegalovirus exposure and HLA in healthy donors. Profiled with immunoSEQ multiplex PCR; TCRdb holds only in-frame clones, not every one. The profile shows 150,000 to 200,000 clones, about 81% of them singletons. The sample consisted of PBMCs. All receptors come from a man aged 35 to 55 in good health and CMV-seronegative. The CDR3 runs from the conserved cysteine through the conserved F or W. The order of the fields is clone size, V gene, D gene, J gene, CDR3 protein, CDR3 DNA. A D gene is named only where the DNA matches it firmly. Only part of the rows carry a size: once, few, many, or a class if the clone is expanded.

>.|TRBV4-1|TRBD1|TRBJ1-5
CASSQWDSEQPQHF
TGCGCCAGCAGCCAGTGGGACAGTGAGCAGCCCCAGCATTTT
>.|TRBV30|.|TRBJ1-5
CAWSRERVGNQPQHF
TGTGCCTGGAGTCGGGAGAGGGTGGGCAATCAGCCCCAGCATTTT
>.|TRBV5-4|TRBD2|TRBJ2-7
CASSPRTSGRYEQYF
TGTGCCAGCAGCCCTAGGACTAGCGGTCGCTACGAGCAGTACTTC
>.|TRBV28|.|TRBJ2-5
CASSLLSRGKETQYF
TGTGCCAGCAGTTTACTGAGCCGGGGGAAAGAGACCCAGTACTTC
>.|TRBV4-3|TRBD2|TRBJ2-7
CASSPGGGSGYEQYF
TGCGCCAGCAGCCCTGGCGGCGGGAGCGGGTACGAGCAGTACTTC
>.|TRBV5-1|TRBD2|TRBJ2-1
CASSLEPGGPNEQFF
TGCGCCAGCAGCTTGGAGCCGGGAGGGCCCAATGAGCAGTTCTTC
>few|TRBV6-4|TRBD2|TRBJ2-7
CASSRGLAGVSYEQYF
TGTGCCAGCAGTCGAGGGTTAGCGGGGGTATCCTACGAGCAGTACTTC
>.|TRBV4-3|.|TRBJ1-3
CASSQDSAPSGNTIYF
TGCGCCAGCAGCCAAGATTCTGCGCCCTCTGGAAACACCATATATTTT
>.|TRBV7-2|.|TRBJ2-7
CASSFGSGDEQYF
TGTGCCAGCAGCTTTGGGTCGGGGGACGAGCAGTACTTC
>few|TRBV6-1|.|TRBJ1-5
CATQWPNQPQHF
TGTGCCACCCAATGGCCCAATCAGCCCCAGCATTTT
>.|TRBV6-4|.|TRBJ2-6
CASSKDSSGANVLTF
TGTGCCAGCAGTAAAGACAGCTCTGGGGCCAACGTCCTGACCTTC
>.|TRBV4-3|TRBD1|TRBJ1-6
CASSLRQGQFSPLHF
TGCGCCAGCAGCCTTCGACAGGGGCAATTTTCACCCCTCCACTTT
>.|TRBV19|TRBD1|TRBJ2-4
CASSTLTGVKNIQYF
TGTGCCAGTAGTACGTTGACAGGGGTCAAAAACATTCAGTACTTC
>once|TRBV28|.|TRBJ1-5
CASSLLGLAGPQHF
TGTGCCAGCAGTTTATTAGGGCTGGCGGGGCCCCAGCATTTT
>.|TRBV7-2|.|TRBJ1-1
CASSLATPRRGAFF
TGTGCCAGCAGCTTAGCTACCCCGCGCCGCGGAGCTTTCTTT
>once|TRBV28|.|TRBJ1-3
CATLQGGETAGNTIYF
TGTGCCACCTTACAGGGTGGGGAGACTGCTGGAAACACCATATATTTT
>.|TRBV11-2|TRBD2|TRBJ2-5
CASSLNPGTSVETQYF
TGTGCCAGCAGCTTAAACCCTGGGACTAGCGTAGAGACCCAGTACTTC
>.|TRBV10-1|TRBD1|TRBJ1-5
CASRLAPLERQGIQPQHF
TGCGCCAGCAGACTCGCCCCCCTTGAAAGACAGGGGATACAGCCCCAGCATTTT
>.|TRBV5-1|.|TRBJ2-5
CASGLGSQETQYF
TGCGCCAGCGGCCTGGGGAGCCAAGAGACCCAGTACTTC
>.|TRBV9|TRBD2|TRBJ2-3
CASSVQAPTSGYTDTQYF
TGTGCCAGCAGCGTACAGGCCCCTACTAGCGGGTACACAGATACGCAGTATTTT
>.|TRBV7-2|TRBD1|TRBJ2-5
CASSTTGRDQETQYF
TGTGCCAGCAGCACGACAGGGAGAGACCAAGAGACCCAGTACTTC
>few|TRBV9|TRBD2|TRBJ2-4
CASSVASVAGDKNIQYF
TGTGCCAGCAGCGTAGCATCCGTAGCGGGGGACAAAAACATTCAGTACTTC
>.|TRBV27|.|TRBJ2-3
CASSLSRSSTDTQYF
TGTGCCAGCAGTTTATCGCGGTCTAGCACAGATACGCAGTATTTT
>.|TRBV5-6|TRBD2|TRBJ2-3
CASSVVGGRVTSTDTQYF
TGTGCCAGCAGCGTCGTTGGCGGGAGGGTGACTAGCACAGATACGCAGTATTTT
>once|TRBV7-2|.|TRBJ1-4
CASSLATRRGEKLFF
TGTGCCAGCAGCTTAGCGACCAGGAGGGGTGAAAAACTGTTTTTT
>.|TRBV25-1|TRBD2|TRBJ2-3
CASSGGSGTDTQYF
TGTGCCAGCAGCGGCGGGAGCGGCACAGATACGCAGTATTTT
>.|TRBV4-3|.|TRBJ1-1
CASSQDAGPGTEAFF
TGCGCCAGCAGCCAAGATGCAGGCCCAGGCACTGAAGCTTTCTTT
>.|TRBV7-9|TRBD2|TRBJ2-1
CASSDSGRYDNEQFF
TGTGCCAGCAGCGATAGCGGGAGGTACGACAATGAGCAGTTCTTC
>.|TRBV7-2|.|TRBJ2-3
CASSSEGRDLGTDTQYF
TGTGCCAGCAGCTCTGAAGGGCGGGATCTTGGCACAGATACGCAGTATTTT
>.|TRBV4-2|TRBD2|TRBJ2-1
CASSQEVSGAYYNEQFF
TGTGCCAGCAGCCAAGAGGTTAGCGGGGCGTACTACAATGAGCAGTTCTTC
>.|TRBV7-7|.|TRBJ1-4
CASSRETGRGEKLFF
TGTGCTAGCAGCCGAGAGACAGGAAGGGGCGAAAAACTGTTTTTT
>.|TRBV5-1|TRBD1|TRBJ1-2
CASSTGQGHYGYTF
TGCGCCAGCAGCACCGGACAGGGTCACTATGGCTACACCTTC
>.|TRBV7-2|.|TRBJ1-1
CASSPNRGYSAFF
TGTGCCAGCAGCCCAAATCGGGGGTATTCGGCTTTCTTT
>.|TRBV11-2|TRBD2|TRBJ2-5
CASSLDYATSIGETQYF
TGTGCCAGCAGCTTAGATTACGCGACTAGCATTGGAGAGACCCAGTACTTC
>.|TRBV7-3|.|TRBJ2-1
CASSPNPLAIAYNEQFF
TGTGCCAGCAGTCCGAACCCTCTAGCGATAGCCTACAATGAGCAGTTCTTC
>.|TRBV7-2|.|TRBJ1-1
CASSLGGRGGTEAFF
TGTGCCAGCAGCTTAGGTGGGCGGGGTGGCACTGAAGCTTTCTTT
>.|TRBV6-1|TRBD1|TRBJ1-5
CASSGRDSGNQPQHF
TGTGCCAGCAGTGGACGGGACAGTGGAAATCAGCCCCAGCATTTT
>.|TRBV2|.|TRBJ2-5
CASSVLAAETQYF
TGTGCCAGCAGCGTCCTAGCTGCGGAGACCCAGTACTTC
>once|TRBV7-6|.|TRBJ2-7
CASSLDPRDYEQYF
TGTGCCAGCAGCTTAGACCCCCGCGACTACGAGCAGTACTTC
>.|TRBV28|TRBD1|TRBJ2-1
CASSRQGARNEQFF
TGTGCCAGCAGCCGGCAGGGGGCGCGAAATGAGCAGTTCTTC
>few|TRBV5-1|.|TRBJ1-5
CASSLSGALNQPQHF
TGCGCCAGCAGCCTGTCAGGGGCCCTCAATCAGCCCCAGCATTTT
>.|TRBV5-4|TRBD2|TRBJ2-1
CASSPRTSGDYNEQFF
TGTGCCAGCAGCCCCAGGACTAGCGGGGATTACAATGAGCAGTTCTTC
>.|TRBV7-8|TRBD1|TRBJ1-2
CASSTSGTGKDYGYTF
TGTGCCAGCAGCACGTCCGGGACAGGGAAGGACTATGGCTACACCTTC
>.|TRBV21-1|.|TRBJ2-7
CASSIQRGTGYSYEQYF
TGTGCCAGCAGCATTCAAAGGGGGACAGGCTACTCCTACGAGCAGTACTTC
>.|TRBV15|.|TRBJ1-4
CATAGGVFEKLFF
TGTGCCACCGCCGGGGGGGTTTTTGAAAAACTGTTTTTT
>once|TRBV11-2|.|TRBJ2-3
CASSLGVSGLTDTQYF
TGTGCCAGCAGCTTAGGGGTTTCAGGGCTCACAGATACGCAGTATTTT
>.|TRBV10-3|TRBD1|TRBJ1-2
CAIAGQEVARGYTF
TGTGCCATCGCCGGACAGGAAGTCGCGCGCGGCTACACCTTC
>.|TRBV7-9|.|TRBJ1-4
CASSLIGRGTNEKLFF
TGTGCCAGCAGCTTAATAGGACGGGGGACTAATGAAAAACTGTTTTTT
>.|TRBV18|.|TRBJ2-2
CASSPSRAGLTGELFF
TGTGCCAGCTCACCTTCCCGGGCAGGGCTCACCGGGGAGCTGTTTTTT
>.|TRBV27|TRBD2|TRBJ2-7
CASSLRTSGPVEQYF
TGTGCCAGCAGTCTCCGGACTAGCGGGCCGGTAGAGCAGTACTTC
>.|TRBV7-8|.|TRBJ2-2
CASSSWTDYTGELFF
TGTGCCAGCAGCTCTTGGACGGACTACACCGGGGAGCTGTTTTTT
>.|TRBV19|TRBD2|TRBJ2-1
CASSPPAGGKYNEQFF
TGTGCCAGTAGCCCTCCGGCGGGAGGTAAATACAATGAGCAGTTCTTC
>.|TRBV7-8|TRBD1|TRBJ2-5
CASSPDRRETQYF
TGTGCCAGCAGCCCGGACAGGCGAGAGACCCAGTACTTC
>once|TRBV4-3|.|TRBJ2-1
CASSQGDNEQFF
TGCGCCAGCAGCCAGGGAGACAATGAGCAGTTCTTC
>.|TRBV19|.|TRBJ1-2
CASSPWTDGSGYTF
TGTGCCAGTAGTCCATGGACAGATGGCAGTGGCTACACCTTC